In this sample, the clone carrying this TCR beta chain turned up a few times. The antigen remains unidentified. This specimen belongs to a study of vaccination and CD4 T cells after COVID-19. Turning to the study itself: There were six male and four female convalescents, and two of them were Hispanic.

TCRdb re-derived calls from the PCR reads in MiXCR, one entry per CDR3 protein. The data show more than 20,000 distinct CDR3 sequences, with roughly 51% seen just once and about 0.95% held by the top ten. The germline V gene has CDR1 SNHLY and CDR2 FYNNEI. V lost 9 bases to trimming and J lost 1 base; unmatched junction nucleotides: 3. The length of the CDR3 is 14 residues. Regarding the study as a whole: A comparatively limited set of convalescent patients was examined, with no early post-infection timepoints. Among those convalescent, a median roughly 90% of reactive clones emerged solely post-vaccination. Vaccine-specific clones numbering 304 of 307 showed spike mono-reactivity in convalescent patients.

Sequenced material: CD4+ T cells from blood, taken before SARS-CoV-2 vaccination. This clonotype originated in a human donor who had recovered from COVID-19. The V gene is TRBV2, the J gene TRBJ1-5; 10 bases are shared with TRBD1. CDR3 DNA: TGTGCCAGTGGGGGACAGGGGAGCAATCAGCCCCAGCATTTT. Translation gives CASGGQGSNQPQHF.